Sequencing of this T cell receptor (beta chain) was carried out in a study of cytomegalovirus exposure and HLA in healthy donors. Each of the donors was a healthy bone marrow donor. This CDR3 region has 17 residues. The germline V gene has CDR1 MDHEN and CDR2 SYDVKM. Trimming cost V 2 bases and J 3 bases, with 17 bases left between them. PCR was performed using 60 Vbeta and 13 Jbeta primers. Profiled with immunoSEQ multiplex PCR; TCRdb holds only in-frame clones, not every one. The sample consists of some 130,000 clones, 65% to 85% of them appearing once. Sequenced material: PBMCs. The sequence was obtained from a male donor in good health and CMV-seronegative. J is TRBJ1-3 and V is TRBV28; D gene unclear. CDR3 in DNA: TGTGCCAGCAGTTTAGGTCTAGCCGGATCTTTTGGAAACACCATATATTTT. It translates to CASSLGLAGSFGNTIYF.